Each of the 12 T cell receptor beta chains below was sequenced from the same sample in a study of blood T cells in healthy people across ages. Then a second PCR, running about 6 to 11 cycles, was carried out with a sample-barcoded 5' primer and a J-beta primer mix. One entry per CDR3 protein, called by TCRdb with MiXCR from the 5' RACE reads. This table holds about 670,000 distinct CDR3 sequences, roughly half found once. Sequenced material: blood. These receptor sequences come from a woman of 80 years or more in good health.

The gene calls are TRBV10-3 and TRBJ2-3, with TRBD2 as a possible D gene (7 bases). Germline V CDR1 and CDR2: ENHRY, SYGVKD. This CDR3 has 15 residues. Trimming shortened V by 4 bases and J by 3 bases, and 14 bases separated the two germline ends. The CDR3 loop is CAISVEGGRTDTQYF. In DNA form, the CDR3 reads TGTGCCATCAGTGTTGAGGGGGGGAGAACAGATACGCAGTATTTT.

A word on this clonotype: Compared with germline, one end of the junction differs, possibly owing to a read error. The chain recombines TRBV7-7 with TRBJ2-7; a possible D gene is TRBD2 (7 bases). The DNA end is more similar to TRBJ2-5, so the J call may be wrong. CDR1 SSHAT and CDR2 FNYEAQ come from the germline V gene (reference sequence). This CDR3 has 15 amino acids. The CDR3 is CASSTEEGGFETQYF. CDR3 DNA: TGTGCTAGCAGCACTGAGGAGGGGGGGTTTGAGACCCAGTACTTC.

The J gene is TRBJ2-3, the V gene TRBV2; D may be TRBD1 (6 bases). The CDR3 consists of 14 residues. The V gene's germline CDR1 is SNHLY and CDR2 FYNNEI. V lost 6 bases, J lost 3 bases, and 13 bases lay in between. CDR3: CASRVRTGTDTQYF. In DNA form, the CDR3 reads TGTGCCAGCAGAGTTCGTACAGGGACAGATACGCAGTATTTT.

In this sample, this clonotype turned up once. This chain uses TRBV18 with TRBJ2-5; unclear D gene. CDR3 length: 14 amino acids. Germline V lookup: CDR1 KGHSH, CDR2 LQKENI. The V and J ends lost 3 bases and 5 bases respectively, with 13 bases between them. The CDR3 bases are TGTGCCAGCTCACCCGTACCCCGGGCGGAGACCCAGTACTTC. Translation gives CASSPVPRAETQYF.

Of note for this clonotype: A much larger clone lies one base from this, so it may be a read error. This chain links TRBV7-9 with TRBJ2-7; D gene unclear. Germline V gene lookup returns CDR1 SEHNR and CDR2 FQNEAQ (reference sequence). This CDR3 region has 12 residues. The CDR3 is CAGSSYLYEQYF. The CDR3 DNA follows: TGTGCCGGCAGCTCCTACCTATACGAGCAGTACTTC.

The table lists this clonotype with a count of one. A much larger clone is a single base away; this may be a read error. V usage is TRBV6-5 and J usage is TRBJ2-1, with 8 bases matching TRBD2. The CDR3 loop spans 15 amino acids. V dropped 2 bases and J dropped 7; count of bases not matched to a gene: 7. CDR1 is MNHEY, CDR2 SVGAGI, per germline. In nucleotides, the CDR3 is TGTGCCAGCAGTTACGATGGAGCGGGAGTTAATGAGCAGTTCTTC. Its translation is CASSYDGAGVNEQFF.

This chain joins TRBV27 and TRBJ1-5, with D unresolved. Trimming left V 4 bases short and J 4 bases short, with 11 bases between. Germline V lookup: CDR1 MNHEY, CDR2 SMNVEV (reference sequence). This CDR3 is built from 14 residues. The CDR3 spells CASSYTHENQPQHF. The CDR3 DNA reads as TGTGCCAGCAGTTATACTCACGAGAATCAGCCCCAGCATTTT.

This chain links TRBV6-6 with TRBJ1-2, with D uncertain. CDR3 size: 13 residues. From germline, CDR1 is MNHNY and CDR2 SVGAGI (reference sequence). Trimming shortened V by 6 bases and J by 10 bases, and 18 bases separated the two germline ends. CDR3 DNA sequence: TGTGCCAGCAGACCTTCCATCACGGATGACTACACCTTC. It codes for CASRPSITDDYTF.

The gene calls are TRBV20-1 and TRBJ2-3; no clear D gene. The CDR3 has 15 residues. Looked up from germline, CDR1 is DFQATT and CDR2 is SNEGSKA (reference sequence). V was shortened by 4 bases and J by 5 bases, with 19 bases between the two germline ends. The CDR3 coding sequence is TGCAGTGCTAAGGTCCAGCCCGCGTTTGTAGATACGCAGTATTTT. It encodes CSAKVQPAFVDTQYF.

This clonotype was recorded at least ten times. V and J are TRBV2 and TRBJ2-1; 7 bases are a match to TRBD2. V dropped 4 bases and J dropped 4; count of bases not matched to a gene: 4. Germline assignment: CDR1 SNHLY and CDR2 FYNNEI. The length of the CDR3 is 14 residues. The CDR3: CASSAEGGYNEQFF. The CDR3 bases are TGTGCCAGCAGTGCTGAGGGAGGGTACAATGAGCAGTTCTTC.

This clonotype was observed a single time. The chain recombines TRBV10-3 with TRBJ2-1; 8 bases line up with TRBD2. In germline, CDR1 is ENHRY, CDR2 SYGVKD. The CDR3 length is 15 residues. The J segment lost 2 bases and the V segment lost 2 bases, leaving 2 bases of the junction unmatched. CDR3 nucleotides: TGTGCCATCAGTGAGGTCGGGAGGGCCTACAATGAGCAGTTCTTC. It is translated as CAISEVGRAYNEQFF.

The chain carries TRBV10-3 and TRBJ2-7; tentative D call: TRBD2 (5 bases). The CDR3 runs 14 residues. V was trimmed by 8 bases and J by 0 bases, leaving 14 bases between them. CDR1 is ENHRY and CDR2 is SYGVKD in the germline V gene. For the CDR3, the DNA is TGTGCCATCGGAGCGGCTCCTCCCTCCTACGAGCAGTACTTC. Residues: CAIGAAPPSYEQYF.